The rows below give T cell receptor beta chains drawn from one sample of a study of cytomegalovirus exposure and HLA in healthy donors. TCRdb keeps only in-frame clones here, not all; method: immunoSEQ multiplex PCR. Of approximately 120,000 clones listed, about 11% were seen once; the top ten hold roughly 4.6%. The sequenced material came from PBMCs. The receptor source for this set is a woman aged 18-29 years in good health and CMV-seropositive. Both conserved end residues are part of each CDR3. Each record gives: V gene, CDR3 length, clone size, J gene, D gene, CDR3 protein, CDR3 DNA. The D gene is left open where the match is weak. Only part of the rows carry a size: once, few, many, or a class if the clone is expanded.

>TRBV30|14|-|TRBJ1-5|-
CAWSVLGGNQPQHF
TGTGCCTGGAGTGTACTGGGAGGGAATCAGCCCCAGCATTTT
>TRBV28|16|few|TRBJ2-5|-
CASSSLRQVIGETQYF
TGTGCCAGCAGCAGTCTTAGACAGGTCATTGGAGAGACCCAGTACTTC
>TRBV10-3|14|-|TRBJ1-3|-
CAISESREGNTIYF
TGTGCCATCAGTGAGTCGAGGGAAGGAAACACCATATATTTT
>TRBV27|14|few|TRBJ2-5|TRBD1
CASSKTGGYETQYF
TGTGCCAGCAGTAAAACAGGGGGATACGAGACCCAGTACTTC
>TRBV6-5|15|few|TRBJ2-7|-
CASRRGGVLSYEQYF
TGTGCCAGCAGACGCGGAGGGGTTCTCTCCTACGAGCAGTACTTC
>TRBV4-1|18|once|TRBJ2-3|TRBD2
CASSQALAGGRGTDTQYF
TGCGCCAGCAGCCAAGCTCTAGCGGGAGGGAGGGGAACAGATACGCAGTATTTT
>TRBV5-4|10|many|TRBJ2-7|-
CASGLDEQYF
TGTGCCAGCGGACTGGACGAGCAGTACTTC
>TRBV9|14|-|TRBJ2-2|TRBD2
CASSPTLAAGELFF
TGTGCCAGCAGCCCAACACTAGCGGCCGGGGAGCTGTTTTTT
>TRBV29-1|13|-|TRBJ1-1|-
CSVESGWDTEAFF
TGCAGCGTTGAATCCGGGTGGGACACTGAAGCTTTCTTT
>TRBV9|13|-|TRBJ2-1|TRBD2
CASGGDGYNEQFF
TGTGCCAGTGGGGGGGATGGGTACAATGAGCAGTTCTTC
>TRBV5-1|13|-|TRBJ2-4|-
CASSGESKNIQYF
TGCGCCAGCAGCGGGGAGAGCAAAAACATTCAGTACTTC
>TRBV7-6|15|-|TRBJ2-1|-
CASSPRTESYNEQFF
TGTGCCAGCAGCCCCCGGACAGAATCCTACAATGAGCAGTTCTTC
>TRBV19|11|-|TRBJ2-3|-
CASSNLDTQYF
TGTGCCAGTAGTAATCTAGATACGCAGTATTTT
>TRBV6-4|12|-|TRBJ1-5|-
CARCDSNQPQHF
TGTGCCAGATGCGATAGCAATCAGCCCCAGCATTTT
>TRBV6-4|12|few|TRBJ1-2|-
CASRNPGLGYTF
TGTGCCAGCAGAAACCCAGGGCTTGGCTACACCTTC
>TRBV7-3|17|few|TRBJ2-5|-
CASSLIFREPVQETQYF
TGTGCCAGCAGCTTAATTTTCCGGGAGCCGGTCCAAGAGACCCAGTACTTC
>TRBV25-1|14|few|TRBJ1-1|-
CASREGLMNTEAFF
TGTGCCAGCAGAGAGGGCCTTATGAACACTGAAGCTTTCTTT
>TRBV2|16|few|TRBJ1-5|-
CASSEPPEYGSQPQHF
TGTGCCAGCAGTGAACCCCCGGAGTATGGTAGTCAGCCCCAGCATTTT
>TRBV19|12|few|TRBJ2-2|-
CASSLWTGELFF
TGTGCCAGTAGTCTATGGACCGGGGAGCTGTTTTTT
>TRBV5-4|14|-|TRBJ2-7|-
CASSFRVRVDEQYF
TGTGCCAGCAGCTTCAGGGTACGAGTCGACGAGCAGTACTTC
>TRBV6-5|15|-|TRBJ2-2|-
CASTLGREGAGELFF
TGTGCCAGCACCCTGGGAAGAGAGGGAGCCGGGGAGCTGTTTTTT
>TRBV2|12|few|TRBJ2-7|-
CASSDNSYEQYF
TGTGCCAGCAGTGACAATTCCTACGAGCAGTACTTC
>TRBV6-5|13|few|TRBJ1-1|TRBD1
CASSYYGQGEAFF
TGTGCCAGCAGTTACTATGGACAGGGTGAAGCTTTCTTT
>TRBV30|14|few|TRBJ1-2|TRBD1
CAWSLGGGPYGYTF
TGTGCCTGGAGTTTAGGAGGGGGCCCATATGGCTACACCTTC
>TRBV18|12|-|TRBJ2-7|-
CASSPQGTEQYF
TGTGCCAGCTCACCTCAGGGTACCGAGCAGTACTTC
>TRBV29-1|15|few|TRBJ2-7|-
CSVVLEGLAYYEQYF
TGCAGCGTTGTACTCGAGGGCCTAGCGTACTACGAGCAGTACTTC
>TRBV25-1|14|-|TRBJ2-3|-
CASSEYTVSDTQYF
TGTGCCAGCAGTGAATACACGGTTTCAGATACGCAGTATTTT
>TRBV7-8|15|-|TRBJ1-1|TRBD1
CASSPGQYMNTEAFF
TGTGCCAGCAGCCCGGGACAGTACATGAACACTGAAGCTTTCTTT
>TRBV11-3|15|-|TRBJ1-4|-
CASSSRDTTNEKLFF
TGTGCCAGCAGCTCAAGAGATACAACTAATGAAAAACTGTTTTTT
>TRBV29-1|15|-|TRBJ2-1|TRBD2
CSVDGLAASYNEQFF
TGCAGCGTTGATGGACTAGCGGCTTCCTACAATGAGCAGTTCTTC
>TRBV27|16|-|TRBJ2-5|TRBD2
CASQRLAGGPRETQYF
TGTGCCAGCCAGCGGCTAGCGGGAGGGCCGCGAGAGACCCAGTACTTC
>TRBV5-4|14|-|TRBJ1-5|-
CASSPGDFNQPQHF
TGTGCCAGCAGCCCGGGGGACTTCAATCAGCCCCAGCATTTT
>TRBV10-3|14|few|TRBJ2-1|-
CAISGGGRGNEQFF
TGTGCCATCAGTGGCGGAGGACGCGGCAATGAGCAGTTCTTC
>TRBV29-1|9|few|TRBJ1-2|-
CSVDSGYTF
TGCAGCGTTGATAGCGGCTACACCTTC
>TRBV5-8|17|-|TRBJ1-6|TRBD1
CASSLGQGAFSTSPLHF
TGTGCCAGCAGCTTGGGACAGGGGGCTTTCTCTACTTCACCCCTCCACTTT
>TRBV10-3|12|few|TRBJ1-5|-
CAIGDINQPQHF
TGTGCCATCGGGGACATCAATCAGCCCCAGCATTTT
>TRBV14|15|-|TRBJ1-2|-
CASSQDPGVVYGYTF
TGTGCCAGCAGCCAAGATCCCGGGGTAGTCTATGGCTACACCTTC
>TRBV15|16|few|TRBJ1-2|-
CATSRDSRQGGYGYTF
TGTGCCACCAGCAGAGATTCCCGGCAGGGAGGATATGGCTACACCTTC
>TRBV27|19|-|TRBJ2-3|TRBD1
CASSYGTVPWGLVEDTQYF
TGTGCCAGCAGCTACGGGACAGTTCCATGGGGGTTGGTAGAAGATACGCAGTATTTT
>TRBV7-7|15|many|TRBJ2-7|TRBD1
CASSSGTGGQDEQYF
TGTGCTAGCAGTTCCGGGACAGGAGGGCAAGACGAGCAGTACTTC
>TRBV7-9|16|few|TRBJ2-1|TRBD2
CASSPGVAGGQNEQFF
TGTGCCAGCAGCCCCGGCGTAGCGGGAGGTCAAAATGAGCAGTTCTTC
>TRBV2|14|few|TRBJ2-1|TRBD1
CASSDLTGLSEQFF
TGTGCCAGCAGTGATTTGACAGGGTTGAGCGAGCAGTTCTTC
>TRBV30|13|-|TRBJ2-1|-
CAWSSTRLDEQFF
TGTGCCTGGAGTTCCACTCGCTTAGATGAGCAGTTCTTC
>TRBV30|14|-|TRBJ2-5|TRBD2
CAWTKSLAGETQYF
TGTGCCTGGACTAAATCACTAGCGGGGGAGACCCAGTACTTC
>TRBV7-2|14|few|TRBJ2-2|TRBD1
CASTRTGNTGELFF
TGTGCCAGCACCCGGACAGGGAACACCGGGGAGCTGTTTTTT
>TRBV5-4|13|-|TRBJ2-5|-
CASSLTGEETQYF
TGTGCCAGCAGCTTGACCGGGGAAGAGACCCAGTACTTC
>TRBV2|14|few|TRBJ1-1|TRBD1
CASAKDRGQTEAFF
TGTGCCAGCGCCAAGGACAGGGGGCAAACTGAAGCTTTCTTT
>TRBV19|13|few|TRBJ2-2|-
CASNGGSPGELFF
TGTGCCAGTAACGGGGGAAGTCCCGGGGAGCTGTTTTTT